This is a list of T cell receptor beta chains from one sample in a study of shared clonotypes between healthy human individuals. Some clones are missing from TCRdb's copy, which holds only in-frame ones; the method was immunoSEQ multiplex PCR. The table has around 690,000 clones, 80% to 95% seen once; the top ten hold 34%. Sequencing was carried out using memory CD8+ T cells from PBMCs. These receptors were collected from a man younger than 35 in good health. Some clones in this sample may be carry-over from other donors' samples. The conserved cysteine and the conserved F or W are not part of the CDR3 here.

>TRBV29-1|TRBJ2-2
SVEGDRNTGELF
>TRBV6-4|TRBJ2-1
ASSNRDRGIGEQF
>TRBV13|TRBJ2-6
ASSSTSPSGANVLT
>TRBV2|TRBJ2-7
ASSEREGIYEQY
>TRBV28|TRBJ2-2
ASSQLDRNTGELF
>TRBV7-6|TRBJ1-1
ASSATGLGGTEAF
>TRBV11-2|TRBJ1-1
ASSHYGRNTEAF
>TRBV21-1|TRBJ2-1
ASNEPQGCHNEQF
>TRBV18|TRBJ2-1
ASSPVGGPGDEQF
>TRBV7-9|TRBJ2-7
ASSPEISSYEQY
>TRBV5-4|TRBJ2-1
ASSLVVWGSSYNEQF
>TRBV27|TRBJ1-2
ASSYGVNYGYT
>TRBV28|TRBJ2-7
ASSGGEQY
>TRBV5-4|TRBJ2-2
ASSFLQGSGELF
>TRBV6-1|TRBJ1-1
ASSERVGAF
>TRBV27|TRBJ2-7
ASSLEPRYYEQY
>TRBV6-5|TRBJ1-5
ASSASGAVRPQH
>TRBV7-8|TRBJ2-7
ASSFPGLYYEQY
>TRBV14|TRBJ2-2
ASSQLPNQGALNTGELF
>TRBV27|TRBJ2-1
ASSPNLAGLRYNEQF
>TRBV2|TRBJ1-1
ASSELVNTEAF
>TRBV6-5|TRBJ1-2
ASSYYGGIGYT
>TRBV7-9|TRBJ2-3
ASSPERELTDTQY